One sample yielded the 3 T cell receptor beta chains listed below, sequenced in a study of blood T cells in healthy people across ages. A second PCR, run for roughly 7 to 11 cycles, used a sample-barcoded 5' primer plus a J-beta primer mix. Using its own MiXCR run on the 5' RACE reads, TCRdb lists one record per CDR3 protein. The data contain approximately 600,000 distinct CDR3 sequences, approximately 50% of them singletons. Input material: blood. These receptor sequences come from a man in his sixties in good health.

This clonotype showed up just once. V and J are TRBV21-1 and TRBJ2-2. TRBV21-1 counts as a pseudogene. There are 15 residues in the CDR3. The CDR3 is CASSKARINTGELFF. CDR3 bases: TGTGCCAGCAGCAAAGCTAGGATCAACACCGGGGAGCTGTTTTTT.

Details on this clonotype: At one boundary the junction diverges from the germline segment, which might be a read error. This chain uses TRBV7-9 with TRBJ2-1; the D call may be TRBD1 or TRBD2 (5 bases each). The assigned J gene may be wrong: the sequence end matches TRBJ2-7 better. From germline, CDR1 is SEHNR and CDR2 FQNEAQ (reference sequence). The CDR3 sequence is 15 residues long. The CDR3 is CASSSRGNFYNEQYF. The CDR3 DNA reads TGTGCTAGCAGCTCACGGGGCAATTTCTACAATGAGCAGTACTTC.

Here the CDR3 reads CASSMTVATEAFF. For the CDR3, the DNA is TGCGCCAGCAGCATGACAGTGGCCACTGAAGCTTTCTTT. The chain recombines TRBV5-1 with TRBJ1-1; weak D call: TRBD1 (5 bases). Trimming left V 4 bases short and J 4 bases short, with 11 bases between. Germline-derived CDR1 and CDR2 are SGHRS and YFSETQ. The CDR3 loop spans 13 amino acids.